This TCR beta chain comes out of a study of immune evolution from preneoplasia to lung adenocarcinoma. Study results and limitations: Top clone share appeared to fall from AAH through AIS, MIA, adenocarcinoma.

Data came from immunoSEQ multiplex PCR; TCRdb stores just in-frame clones and leaves some out. Here the sample spans some 5,000 clones, approximately 85% being singletons. Patient tissue came from resections in Japan or China, 2014–2017. This clone was found once. The antigen is undetermined. This CDR3 has 15 amino acids. After removal of 3 bases from V and 0 bases from J, the junction contained 4 bases not matched to a gene. The V gene's germline CDR1 is KGHSH and CDR2 LQKENI. Sequenced material: FFPE normal lung tissue adjacent to the tumor. The clonotype comes from a person aged 45 to 69 with lung adenocarcinoma. The rearrangement joins TRBV18 to TRBJ1-2; 7 bases agree with TRBD1. The CDR3 is CASSPGQDANYGYTF. CDR3 nucleotides: TGTGCCAGCTCACCCGGACAGGATGCTAACTATGGCTACACCTTC.